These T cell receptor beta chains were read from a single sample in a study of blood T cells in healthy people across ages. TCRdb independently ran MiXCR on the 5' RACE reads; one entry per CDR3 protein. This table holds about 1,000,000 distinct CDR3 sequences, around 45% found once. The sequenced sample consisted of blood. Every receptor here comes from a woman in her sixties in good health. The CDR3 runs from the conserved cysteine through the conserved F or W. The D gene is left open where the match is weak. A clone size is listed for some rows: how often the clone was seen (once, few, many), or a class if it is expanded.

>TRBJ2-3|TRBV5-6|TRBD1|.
CASSGTGTASTDTQYF
TGTGCCAGCAGCGGGACCGGGACAGCTAGCACAGATACGCAGTATTTT
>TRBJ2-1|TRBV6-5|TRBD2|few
CASSYSGVREDEQFF
TGTGCCAGCAGTTACTCGGGGGTGCGGGAGGATGAGCAGTTCTTC
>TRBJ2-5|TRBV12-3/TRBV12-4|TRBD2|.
CASSFQGLAEETQYF
TGTGCCAGCAGTTTTCAGGGACTAGCCGAAGAGACCCAGTACTTC
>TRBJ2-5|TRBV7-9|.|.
CASSSSRGQETQYF
TGTGCCAGCAGCTCCAGTCGGGGACAAGAGACCCAGTACTTC
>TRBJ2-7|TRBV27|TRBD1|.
CASSRTGDLHSYEQYF
TGTGCCAGCAGTCGGACAGGGGACCTCCACTCCTACGAGCAGTACTTC
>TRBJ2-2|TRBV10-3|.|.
CAISLGSGELFF
TGTGCCATCAGCCTTGGCTCCGGGGAGCTGTTTTTT
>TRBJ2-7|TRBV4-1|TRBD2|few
CASSQTTSTSYEQYF
TGCGCCAGCAGCCAAACGACTAGCACAAGCTACGAGCAGTACTTC
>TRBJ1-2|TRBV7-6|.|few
CASSSYQDGYTF
TGTGCCAGCAGCTCATACCAGGACGGCTACACCTTC
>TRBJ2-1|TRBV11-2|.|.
CASSSGGGSGGQFF
TGTGCCAGCAGCTCAGGAGGAGGTAGTGGGGGGCAGTTCTTC
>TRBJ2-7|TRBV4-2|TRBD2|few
CASSQVGTSGRDEQYF
TGTGCCAGCAGCCAAGTCGGGACTAGCGGGAGGGACGAGCAGTACTTC
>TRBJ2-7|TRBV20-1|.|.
CSARARGPTGAEQYF
TGCAGTGCTAGAGCCCGGGGCCCAACTGGTGCCGAGCAGTACTTC
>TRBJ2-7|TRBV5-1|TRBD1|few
CASTPGQGAYEQYF
TGCGCCAGCACCCCGGGACAGGGGGCCTACGAGCAGTACTTC
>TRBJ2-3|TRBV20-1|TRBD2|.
CSATGTSVTDTRYF
TGCAGTGCAACCGGGACTAGCGTAACAGATACGCGGTATTTT
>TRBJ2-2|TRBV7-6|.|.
CASSHRATGELFF
TGTGCCAGCAGCCACAGGGCCACCGGGGAGCTGTTTTTT
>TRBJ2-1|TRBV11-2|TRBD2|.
CASRRTSLNEQFF
TGTGCCAGCAGAAGGACTAGCCTTAATGAGCAGTTCTTC
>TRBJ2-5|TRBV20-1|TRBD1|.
CSAEDRGREETQYF
TGCAGTGCTGAGGACAGGGGGCGGGAAGAGACCCAGTACTTC
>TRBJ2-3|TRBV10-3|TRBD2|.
CAISELAVSTDTQYF
TGTGCCATCAGTGAACTAGCGGTATCCACAGATACGCAGTATTTT
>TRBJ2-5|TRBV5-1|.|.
CASSSPYRGIQGETQYF
TGCGCCAGCAGCTCCCCGTATCGCGGGATCCAAGGGGAGACCCAGTACTTC
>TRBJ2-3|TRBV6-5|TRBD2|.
CASSSLLAGGPRDTQYF
TGTGCCAGCAGTTCCCTTCTAGCGGGAGGGCCCCGAGATACGCAGTATTTT
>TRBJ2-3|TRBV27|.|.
CASSQRSDTQYF
TGTGCCAGCAGCCAACGCTCGGATACGCAGTATTTT
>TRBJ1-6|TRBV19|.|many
CASSLQDLSPLHF
TGTGCCAGTAGTCTTCAGGACCTGTCACCCCTCCACTTT
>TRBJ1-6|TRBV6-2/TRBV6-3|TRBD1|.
CASRPRRGGSSPLHF
TGTGCCAGCAGACCCAGAAGAGGGGGCAGTTCACCCCTCCACTTT
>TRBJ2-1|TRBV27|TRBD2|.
CASRYQRERHEQFF
TGTGCCAGCAGATACCAGCGGGAGAGGCATGAGCAGTTCTTC
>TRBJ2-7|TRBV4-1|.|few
CASSQVYGQFSKNRSEQYF
TGCGCCAGCAGCCAGGTCTACGGACAGTTCTCCAAGAATAGATCCGAGCAGTACTTC
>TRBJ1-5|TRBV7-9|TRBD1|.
CASSFTTGGGIAPRHF
TGTGCCAGCAGCTTCACTACAGGGGGGGGAATCGCGCCCCGGCATTTT
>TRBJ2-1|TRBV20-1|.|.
CSASDEQFF
TGCAGTGCTTCGGATGAGCAGTTCTTC
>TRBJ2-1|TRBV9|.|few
CASSVQGRSYNEQFF
TGTGCCAGCAGCGTACAGGGTAGGTCCTACAATGAGCAGTTCTTC
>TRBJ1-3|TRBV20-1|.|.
CSARRQGGGNTIYF
TGCAGTGCCAGGAGGCAGGGTGGTGGAAACACCATATATTTT
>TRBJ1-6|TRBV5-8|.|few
CASSLMAGSSYNSPLHF
TGTGCCAGCAGCTTGATGGCGGGAAGCTCCTATAATTCACCCCTCCACTTT
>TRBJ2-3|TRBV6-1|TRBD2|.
CASGLAARTDTQYF
TGTGCCAGCGGTCTAGCGGCCCGCACAGATACGCAGTATTTT
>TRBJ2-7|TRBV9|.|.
CASSVGPENEQYF
TGTGCCAGCAGCGTAGGCCCAGAGAACGAGCAGTACTTC
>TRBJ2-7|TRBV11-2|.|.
CASSLISRDYEQYF
TGTGCCAGCAGCTTAATTTCCAGGGATTACGAGCAGTACTTC
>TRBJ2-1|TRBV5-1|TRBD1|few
CASSLGTGMEVQFF
TGCGCCAGCAGCCTGGGGACAGGGATGGAGGTGCAGTTCTTC
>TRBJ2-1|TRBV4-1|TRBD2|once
CASSLELAGGPGEQFF
TGCGCCAGCAGCCTTGAACTAGCGGGGGGGCCGGGTGAGCAGTTCTTC
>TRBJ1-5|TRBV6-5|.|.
CASSYGGRGQPQHF
TGTGCCAGCAGTTACGGCGGAAGAGGTCAGCCCCAGCATTTT
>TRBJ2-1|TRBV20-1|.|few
CSASSSRGGYNEQFF
TGCAGTGCTAGTTCGAGCCGGGGCGGATACAATGAGCAGTTCTTC
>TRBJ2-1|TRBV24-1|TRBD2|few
CATSDLPGTSGLPSSYNEQFF
TGTGCCACCAGTGATTTGCCCGGGACTAGCGGTCTGCCAAGCTCCTACAATGAGCAGTTCTTC
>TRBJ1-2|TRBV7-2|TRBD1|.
CASGQDRVNYGYTF
TGTGCCAGCGGCCAGGACAGGGTGAACTATGGCTACACCTTC
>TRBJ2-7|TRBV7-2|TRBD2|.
CASSLLAGGASYEQYF
TGTGCCAGCAGCTTACTAGCGGGAGGGGCCTCCTACGAGCAGTACTTC